This T cell receptor beta chain was profiled in a study of multiple sclerosis patients with progressive multifocal leukoencephalopathy. This clone has just one count. Time point defined: time of PML onset. All patients had prior interferon beta, and all PML patients were female. T3 refers to blood collected at the onset of PML. Assay used: immunoSEQ multiplex PCR; TCRdb lists only in-frame clones, some missing. Of approximately 28,000 clones in the sample, roughly 87% were seen once. The clonotype comes from a woman aged 40 to 49 with progressive multifocal leukoencephalopathy. Sequences were derived from PBMCs, sampled from a patient treated with natalizumab.

This chain's CDR3 is CASSLGLDKAYEQYF. DNA for the CDR3: TGTGCCAGCAGCTTAGGCCTGGACAAAGCCTACGAGCAGTACTTC. The gene calls are TRBV7-8 and TRBJ2-7; D is possibly TRBD1 (5 bases). Germline V gives CDR1 SGHVS, CDR2 FQNEAQ. V lost 1 base, J lost 2 bases, and 12 bases lay in between. The CDR3 sequence is 15 residues long.